This T cell receptor beta chain was retrieved from a study of technical replicates of blood from a handful of donors. TCRdb keeps only in-frame clones here, not all; method: immunoSEQ multiplex PCR. The profile covers approximately 88,000 clones, with 85% to 95% appearing a single time and more than 0.2% taken by the ten largest. The germline CDR1 and CDR2 sequences are SEHNR and FQNEAQ (reference sequence). The CDR3 is 14 residues long. With 3 bases removed from V and 0 bases from J, the gap between germline ends came to 7 bases. The V and J genes are TRBV7-9 and TRBJ2-3; no clear D. Specimen: T cells isolated from PBMCs. The receptor comes from a human donor in good health. The CDR3 is CASSLSTSTDTQYF. The CDR3 DNA sequence: TGTGCCAGCAGCTTGTCGACTAGCACAGATACGCAGTATTTT.